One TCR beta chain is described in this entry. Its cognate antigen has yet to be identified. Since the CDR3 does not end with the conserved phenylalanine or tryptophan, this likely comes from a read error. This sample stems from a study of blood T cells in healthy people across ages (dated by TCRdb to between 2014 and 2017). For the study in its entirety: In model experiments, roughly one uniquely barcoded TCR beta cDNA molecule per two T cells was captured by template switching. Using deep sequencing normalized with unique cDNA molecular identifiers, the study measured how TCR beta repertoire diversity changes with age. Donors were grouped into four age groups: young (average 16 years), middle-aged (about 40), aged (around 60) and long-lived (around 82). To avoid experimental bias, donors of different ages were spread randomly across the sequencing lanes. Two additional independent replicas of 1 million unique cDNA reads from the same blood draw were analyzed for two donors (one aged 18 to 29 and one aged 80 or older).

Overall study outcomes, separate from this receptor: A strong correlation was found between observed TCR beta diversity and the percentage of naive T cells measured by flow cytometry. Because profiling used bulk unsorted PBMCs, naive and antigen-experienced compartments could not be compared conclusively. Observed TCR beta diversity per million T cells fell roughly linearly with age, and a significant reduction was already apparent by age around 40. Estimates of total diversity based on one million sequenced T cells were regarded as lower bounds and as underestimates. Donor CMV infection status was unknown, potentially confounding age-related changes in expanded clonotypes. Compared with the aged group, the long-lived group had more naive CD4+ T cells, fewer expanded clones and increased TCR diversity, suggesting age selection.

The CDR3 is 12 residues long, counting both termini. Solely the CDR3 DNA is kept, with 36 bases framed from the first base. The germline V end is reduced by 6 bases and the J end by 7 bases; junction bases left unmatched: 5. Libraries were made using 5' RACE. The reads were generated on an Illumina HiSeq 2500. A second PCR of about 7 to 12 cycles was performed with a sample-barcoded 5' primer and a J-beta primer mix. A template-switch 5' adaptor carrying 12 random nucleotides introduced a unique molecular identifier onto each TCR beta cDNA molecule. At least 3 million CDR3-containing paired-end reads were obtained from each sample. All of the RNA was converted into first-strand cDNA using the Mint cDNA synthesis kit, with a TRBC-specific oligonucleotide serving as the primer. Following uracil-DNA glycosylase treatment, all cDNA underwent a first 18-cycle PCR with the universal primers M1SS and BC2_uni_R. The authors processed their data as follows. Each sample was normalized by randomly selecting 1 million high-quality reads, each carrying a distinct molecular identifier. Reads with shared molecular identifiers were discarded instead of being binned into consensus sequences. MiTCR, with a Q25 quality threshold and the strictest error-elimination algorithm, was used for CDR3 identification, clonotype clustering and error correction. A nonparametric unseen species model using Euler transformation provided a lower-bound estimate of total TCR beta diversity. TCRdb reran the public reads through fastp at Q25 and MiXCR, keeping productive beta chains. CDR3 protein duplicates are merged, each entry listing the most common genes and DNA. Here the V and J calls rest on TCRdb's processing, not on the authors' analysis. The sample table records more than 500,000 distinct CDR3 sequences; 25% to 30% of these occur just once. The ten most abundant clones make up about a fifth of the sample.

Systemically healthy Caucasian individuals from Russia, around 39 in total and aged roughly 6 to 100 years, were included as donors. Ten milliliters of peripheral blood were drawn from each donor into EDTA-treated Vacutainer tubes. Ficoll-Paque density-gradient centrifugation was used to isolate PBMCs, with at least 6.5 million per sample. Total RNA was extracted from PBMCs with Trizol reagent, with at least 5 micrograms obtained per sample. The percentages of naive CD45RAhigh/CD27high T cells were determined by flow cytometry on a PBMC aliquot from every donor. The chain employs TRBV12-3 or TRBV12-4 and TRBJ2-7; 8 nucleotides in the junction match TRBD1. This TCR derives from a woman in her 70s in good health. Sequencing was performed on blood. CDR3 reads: CASSPGQGEQYL. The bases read TGTGCCAGCAGCCCTGGACAGGGAGAGCAGTACCTC.